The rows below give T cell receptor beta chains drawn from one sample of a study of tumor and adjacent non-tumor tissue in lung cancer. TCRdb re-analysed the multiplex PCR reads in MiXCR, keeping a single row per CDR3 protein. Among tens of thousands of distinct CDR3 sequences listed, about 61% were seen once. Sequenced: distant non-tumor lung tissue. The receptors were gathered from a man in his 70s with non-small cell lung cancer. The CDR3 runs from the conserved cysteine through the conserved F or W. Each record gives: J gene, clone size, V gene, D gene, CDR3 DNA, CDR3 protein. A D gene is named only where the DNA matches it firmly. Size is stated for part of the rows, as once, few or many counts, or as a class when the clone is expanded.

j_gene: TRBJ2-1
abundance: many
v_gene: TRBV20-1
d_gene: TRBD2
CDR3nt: TGCAGTGCCCGAAGGCCTAGCGGGATCTTAAGTGAGCAGTTCTTC
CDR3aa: CSARRPSGILSEQFF

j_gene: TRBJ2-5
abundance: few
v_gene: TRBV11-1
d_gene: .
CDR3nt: TGTGCCAGCATCCGAGGTGACCCACAAGAGACCCAGTACTTC
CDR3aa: CASIRGDPQETQYF

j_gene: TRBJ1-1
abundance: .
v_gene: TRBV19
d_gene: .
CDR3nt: TGTGCCAGTAGTGGTAGGGGTAACACTGGAGCTTTCTTT
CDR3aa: CASSGRGNTGAFF

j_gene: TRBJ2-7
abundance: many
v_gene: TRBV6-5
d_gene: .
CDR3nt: TGTGCCAGCAGTTACTCGGTGGGGGCAGGGTCCTACGAGCAGTACTTC
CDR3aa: CASSYSVGAGSYEQYF

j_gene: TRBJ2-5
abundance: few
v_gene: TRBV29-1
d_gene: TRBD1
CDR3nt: TGCAGCGTTCTGCAGGGGGCTGGGACCCAGTACTTC
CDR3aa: CSVLQGAGTQYF

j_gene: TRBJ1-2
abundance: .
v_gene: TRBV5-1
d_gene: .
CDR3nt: TGCGCCAGCAGCTTGCTCCACCCTAGTAACTATGGCTACACCTTC
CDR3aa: CASSLLHPSNYGYTF

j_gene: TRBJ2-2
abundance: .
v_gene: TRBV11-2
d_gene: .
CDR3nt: TGTGCCAGCAGCTTAGATAGACTAACCTCGGCCGGTGAGCTGTTTTTT
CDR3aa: CASSLDRLTSAGELFF

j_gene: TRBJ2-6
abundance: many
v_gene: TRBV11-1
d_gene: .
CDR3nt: TGTGCCAGCAGCCCCTTCGGCTATGGGGCCAACGTCCTGACTTTC
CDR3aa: CASSPFGYGANVLTF

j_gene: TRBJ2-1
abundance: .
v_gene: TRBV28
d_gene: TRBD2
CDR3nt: TGTGCCAGCAGTCTAACTAGCGGGAGTAGAAATGAGCAGTTCTTC
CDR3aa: CASSLTSGSRNEQFF

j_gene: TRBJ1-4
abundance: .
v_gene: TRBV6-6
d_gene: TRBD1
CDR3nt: TGTGCCAGCAAGACAGGGACTAATGAAAAACTGTTTTTT
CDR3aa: CASKTGTNEKLFF

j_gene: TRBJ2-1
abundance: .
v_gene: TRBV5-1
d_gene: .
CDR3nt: TGCGCCAGCAACTCGGGGGCGAAAGTTCTCTACAATGAGCAGCTCTTC
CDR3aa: CASNSGAKVLYNEQLF

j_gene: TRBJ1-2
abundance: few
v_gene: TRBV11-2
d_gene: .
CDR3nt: TGTGCCGGCAGCGTAAGCCTGACAGAGAACTATAGCTACACCTTC
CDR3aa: CAGSVSLTENYSYTF

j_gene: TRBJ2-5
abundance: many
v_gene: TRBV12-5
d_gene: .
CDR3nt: TGTGCTAGTGCCTGGGGCGGGGAGAGAGAGACCCAGTACTTC
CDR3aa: CASAWGGERETQYF